A selection of T cell receptor beta chains follows, all from one sample in a study of cytomegalovirus exposure and HLA in healthy donors. TCRdb keeps only in-frame clones here, not all; method: immunoSEQ multiplex PCR. The sample lists 250,000 or so clones, 90% seen once, with 0.3% to 0.4% in the top ten. The sample was PBMCs. These receptors came from a woman younger than 30 in good health and CMV-seronegative. The CDR3 runs from the conserved cysteine through the conserved F or W. The order of the fields is J gene, clone size, D gene, V gene, CDR3 length, CDR3 protein, CDR3 DNA. D genes are given only for firm matches. Clone size, where shown, is once, few, many, or a class for clones that have expanded.

j_call: TRBJ2-7; clone_size: -; d_call: -; v_call: TRBV14; cdr3_length: 13; cdr3_aa: CASSPQKTGEQYF; cdr3_nt: TGTGCCAGCAGCCCACAGAAGACCGGCGAGCAGTACTTC
j_call: TRBJ1-1; clone_size: -; d_call: -; v_call: TRBV7-2; cdr3_length: 15; cdr3_aa: CASSLALSGNTEAFF; cdr3_nt: TGTGCCAGCAGCTTAGCGCTATCAGGGAACACTGAAGCTTTCTTT
j_call: TRBJ2-6; clone_size: -; d_call: -; v_call: TRBV4-1; cdr3_length: 13; cdr3_aa: CASRLSGANVLTF; cdr3_nt: TGCGCCAGCAGACTCTCTGGGGCCAACGTCCTGACTTTC
j_call: TRBJ2-5; clone_size: -; d_call: TRBD2; v_call: TRBV7-3; cdr3_length: 15; cdr3_aa: CASSLIAGGSETQYF; cdr3_nt: TGTGCCAGCAGCTTAATAGCGGGGGGTTCAGAGACCCAGTACTTC
j_call: TRBJ2-5; clone_size: -; d_call: TRBD2; v_call: TRBV10-3; cdr3_length: 15; cdr3_aa: CAISESGGLQETQYF; cdr3_nt: TGTGCCATCAGTGAGAGCGGGGGGCTCCAAGAGACCCAGTACTTC
j_call: TRBJ1-2; clone_size: -; d_call: -; v_call: TRBV6-1; cdr3_length: 14; cdr3_aa: CASSETSTQYGYTF; cdr3_nt: TGTGCCAGCAGTGAAACAAGTACCCAGTATGGCTACACCTTC
j_call: TRBJ1-5; clone_size: -; d_call: TRBD1; v_call: TRBV7-2; cdr3_length: 15; cdr3_aa: CASSQGGTDVQPQHF; cdr3_nt: TGTGCCAGCAGCCAAGGTGGGACAGATGTTCAGCCCCAGCATTTT
j_call: TRBJ1-1; clone_size: -; d_call: -; v_call: TRBV7-3; cdr3_length: 15; cdr3_aa: CASSLRGRDGTEAFF; cdr3_nt: TGTGCCAGCAGCTTAAGGGGGAGGGACGGCACTGAAGCTTTCTTT
j_call: TRBJ1-4; clone_size: -; d_call: -; v_call: TRBV15; cdr3_length: 16; cdr3_aa: CATSTAPGVGGEKLFF; cdr3_nt: TGTGCCACCAGCACCGCTCCCGGGGTGGGTGGTGAAAAACTGTTTTTT
j_call: TRBJ1-6; clone_size: few; d_call: -; v_call: TRBV25-1; cdr3_length: 13; cdr3_aa: CASSGTGNSPLHF; cdr3_nt: TGTGCCAGCAGTGGGACTGGTAATTCACCCCTCCACTTT
j_call: TRBJ2-3; clone_size: -; d_call: TRBD2; v_call: TRBV27; cdr3_length: 17; cdr3_aa: CASSIRTSGERTDTQYF; cdr3_nt: TGTGCCAGCAGTATCCGGACTAGCGGGGAACGCACAGATACGCAGTATTTT
j_call: TRBJ1-2; clone_size: few; d_call: TRBD1; v_call: TRBV6-5; cdr3_length: 14; cdr3_aa: CASSPQGDYYGYTF; cdr3_nt: TGTGCCAGCAGTCCCCAGGGGGATTACTATGGCTACACCTTC
j_call: TRBJ2-3; clone_size: once; d_call: TRBD2; v_call: TRBV11-1; cdr3_length: 15; cdr3_aa: CASSLPGGPRDTQYF; cdr3_nt: TGTGCCAGCAGCTTACCGGGGGGGCCGAGAGATACGCAGTATTTT
j_call: TRBJ2-3; clone_size: -; d_call: -; v_call: TRBV7-2; cdr3_length: 13; cdr3_aa: CASSLALPDTQYF; cdr3_nt: TGTGCCAGCAGCTTAGCTCTCCCAGATACGCAGTATTTT
j_call: TRBJ1-1; clone_size: -; d_call: TRBD1; v_call: TRBV5-6; cdr3_length: 15; cdr3_aa: CASSLRTGGNTEAFF; cdr3_nt: TGTGCCAGCAGCTTGAGGACAGGTGGGAACACTGAAGCTTTCTTT
j_call: TRBJ1-2; clone_size: -; d_call: -; v_call: TRBV7-2; cdr3_length: 14; cdr3_aa: CASSLVGAAYGYTF; cdr3_nt: TGTGCCAGCAGCTTAGTTGGGGCAGCCTATGGCTACACCTTC
j_call: TRBJ2-3; clone_size: -; d_call: TRBD2; v_call: TRBV19; cdr3_length: 16; cdr3_aa: CASSPGLAGWADTQYF; cdr3_nt: TGTGCCAGTAGCCCAGGACTAGCGGGCTGGGCTGATACGCAGTATTTT